The clone carrying this T cell receptor beta chain showed up many times. Its specificity is not known. These data come from a study of CD8 T cells in ankylosing spondylitis. General study points: It appeared that ankylosing spondylitis blood was characterized by a TCR beta motif of about 8 highly homologous variants.

Per germline, CDR1 MDHEN and CDR2 SYDVKM. The CDR3 contains 13 residues. Trimming took 8 bases from V and 9 from J; bases not matched to a gene: 10. TCRdb itself ran the 5' RACE reads through MiXCR, one entry per CDR3 protein. The repertoire includes 150,000 to 200,000 distinct CDR3 sequences, 18% of them detected once, and approximately 7.8% sits in the top ten. The specimen sequenced was blood, either unsorted or a sorted T cell fraction (not recorded which). The source of this sequence is a male donor with ankylosing spondylitis or in good health (not recorded which). The chain employs TRBV28 and TRBJ2-1, with TRBD2 identical over 7 bases. CDR3 in DNA: TGTGCCAGCCGGGACTACGGAAAGGGTGAGCAGTTCTTC. This sequence encodes CASRDYGKGEQFF.